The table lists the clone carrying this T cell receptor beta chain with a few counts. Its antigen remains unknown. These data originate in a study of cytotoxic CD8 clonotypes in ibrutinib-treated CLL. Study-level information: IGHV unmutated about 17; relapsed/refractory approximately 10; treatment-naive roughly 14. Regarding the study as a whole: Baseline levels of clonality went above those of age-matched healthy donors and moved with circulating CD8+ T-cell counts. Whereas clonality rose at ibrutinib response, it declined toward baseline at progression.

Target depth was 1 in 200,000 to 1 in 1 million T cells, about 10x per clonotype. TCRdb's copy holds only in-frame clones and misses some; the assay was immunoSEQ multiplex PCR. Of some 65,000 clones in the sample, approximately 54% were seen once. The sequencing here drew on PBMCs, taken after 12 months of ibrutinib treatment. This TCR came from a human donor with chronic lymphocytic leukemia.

The CDR3 spells CASNHLAGGPGEQFF. The CDR3 nucleotides read TGTGCCAGCAACCATCTAGCGGGAGGGCCGGGTGAGCAGTTCTTC. The chain joins TRBV27 to TRBJ2-1, with TRBD2 matching over 12 bases. The CDR3 sequence is 15 residues long. Germline CDR1 MNHEY, CDR2 SMNVEV (reference sequence). J lost 9 bases, V lost 7 bases, and 10 bases had no gene match.